These T cell receptor beta chains were read from a single sample in a study of blood T cell repertoires in COVID-19. The data were produced by immunoSEQ multiplex PCR, yet TCRdb's version contains in-frame clones alone and is incomplete. The repertoire includes 150,000 or so clones, over 80% of them detected once, and around 5% sits in the top ten. The source material was PBMCs or T cells enriched from blood (not recorded which). The origin of the receptors is a man in his 70s who had been exposed to COVID-19. Both conserved end residues are part of each CDR3. Fields, in order: V gene, J gene, CDR3 protein.

TRBV30	TRBJ1-6	CAWTGQSNSPLHF
TRBV15	TRBJ2-3	CATSREASGSTDTQYF
TRBV27	TRBJ2-5	CASSSRRTTETQYF
TRBV7-3	TRBJ2-5	CASSPQPGGPETQYF
TRBV7-9	TRBJ1-2	CASSFRQLRGNYGYTF
TRBV9	TRBJ2-5	CASSGASDRDGGLGETQYF
TRBV3-1/TRBV3-2	TRBJ2-3	CASSHGGLPGSDTQYF
TRBV4-3	TRBJ1-1	CASSQDAGLMNTEAFF
TRBV28	TRBJ1-2	CASSIGAGGEYGYTF
TRBV7-9	TRBJ2-1	CASSLTGTGIEQFF
TRBV9	TRBJ2-1	CASSVGFGLAGGNEQFF
TRBV19	TRBJ1-1	CASIPLTGNTEAFF
TRBV20-1	TRBJ1-1	CSAYTGRGFF
TRBV28	TRBJ1-2	CASSFSTGGYGYTF
TRBV9	TRBJ2-3	CASSRGVLTDTQYF
TRBV27	TRBJ1-2	CASSLTGGGYGYTF
TRBV11-2	TRBJ1-1	CASSPGGTGNTEAFF
TRBV6-4	TRBJ2-3	CASTSGLAVSTDTQYF
TRBV7-9	TRBJ1-2	CASSSPRGQGFNYGYTF
TRBV3-1/TRBV3-2	TRBJ2-7	CASSQGQGKREQYF
TRBV14	TRBJ2-7	CASSQSRGYEQYF
TRBV5-5	TRBJ2-7	CASGRGDNSYEQYF
TRBV19	TRBJ2-5	CASSTTRGPGETQYF